The rows below give T cell receptor beta chains drawn from one sample of a study of CD8+CD57+ T cells in acquired aplastic anemia. Each CDR3 protein gets one entry after TCRdb re-called the reads with MiXCR. The sample has around 180,000 distinct CDR3 sequences; about 64% are singletons. Material: sorted CD4+, CD8+, or CD8+CD57+ T cells (not recorded which) from PBMCs. These TCRs come from a human donor in good health. CDR3s include the opening cysteine and the closing phenylalanine or tryptophan.

v_gene,CDR3aa
TRBV7-6,CASSLDRGRETIYF
TRBV7-6,CASSLGQVLADTQYF
TRBV14,CASSQDLGILGYEQYF
TRBV25-1,CASARRGDSQPQHF
TRBV24-1,CATSDLGFGPQHF
TRBV20-1,CSARGLAGGQGEQYF
TRBV20-1,CSATLLRQVEYIQYF
TRBV4-3,CASSQELTVTSNYGYTF
TRBV12-3/TRBV12-4,CASTSDSYGYTF
TRBV7-2,CASSPPGGDLGYTF
TRBV3-1,CASSQALAGLDTQYF
TRBV7-9,CASSSQLPGEETQYF
TRBV5-8,CASSLVSGSVYGYTF
TRBV9,CASSVGQGVFTGELFF
TRBV20-1,CSAMASGTPRDEQFF
TRBV20-1,CSASASGPYNEQFF
TRBV19,CASSIVRGDEAFF
TRBV7-9,CASSLGGGHEAFF
TRBV7-8,CASSEDRETQYF
TRBV20-1,CSARGGRKGQPQHF
TRBV7-8,CASSSDPGANYGYTF
TRBV7-3,CASSSGPQYEQYF
TRBV29-1,CSVVPMMNTEAFF
TRBV7-9,CASSLEGLYTDTQYF
TRBV19,CASSIRVRDYGYTF
TRBV7-2,CASSLGGLAGEQFF
TRBV7-9,CASSPNVRGYTF
TRBV11-2,CASSLDRGTGASYEQYF
TRBV7-2,CASSQPGLNTDTQYF
TRBV7-3,CASSFSGGVGDTQYF
TRBV19,CASSQVGTADTQYF
TRBV7-6,CASSLTASGSRADTQYF
TRBV7-8,CASSSPSGGRPEQYF
TRBV9,CASSLHGGAVETQYF
TRBV12-3/TRBV12-4,CASSLRTGLGYEQYF
TRBV20-1,CSAFSGTSAYEQYF
TRBV7-4,CASSLAPTETQYF
TRBV20-1,CSAVVNEQFF
TRBV7-8,CASSLTGAWNEQFF
TRBV11-2,CASSDGLAGNEQYF
TRBV19,CASSRLAGNPDTQYF
TRBV20-1,CSALRTSGANVLTF
TRBV6-5,CASRRGVSETQYF
TRBV2,CASSYSDYSDTQYF
TRBV2,CASILGTTFSEQYF
TRBV20-1,CSARDLGTSGNTIYF
TRBV10-3,CAISPGTVYGYTF
TRBV10-3,CAISDPVGRNTEAFF
TRBV7-2,CASSRTGGWTEAFF
TRBV2,CASSSRLGETQYF
TRBV20-1,CSAGRSGTGGSLAKNIQYF
TRBV24-1,CATSEGLAGRTGELFF
TRBV10-1,CASSTRRLNEKLFF